This entry describes one T cell receptor (beta chain). Its recognized antigen is unknown. Per-nucleotide qualities are absent, and no much larger clonotype sits a single base away. CDR1 and CDR2 are drawn from the germline V gene: SNHLY, FYNNEI. The CDR3 contains 15 residues, cysteine and phenylalanine counted. Just CDR3 DNA is preserved here, 45 bases in frame from base 1. Trimming removed 7 bases from V and 4 bases from J; the gene matches leave 10 bases unexplained. The data originate from a study of CD8+ T cells in alopecia areata (dated by TCRdb to 2017 to 2018). About the study as a whole: The treated patients took part in an open-label pilot trial in which moderate-to-severe alopecia areata was treated with oral tofacitinib at 5 to 10 mg twice daily. Tofacitinib was administered for 6 to 18 months, and 6 months of follow-up off drug were then conducted to assess delayed response and recurrence. High-throughput TCRbeta sequencing was used to examine T cell clonal expansion in alopecia areata in both the C3H/HeJ mouse model and human patients. On the human side, TCRbeta sequencing was run on scalp tissue and on sorted CD4+ and CD8+ peripheral blood T cells from healthy controls and from alopecia areata patients with either patchy or totalis/universalis disease. Biopsies were taken from tofacitinib-treated patients at baseline and again at 4 and 24 weeks into treatment, and several of those patients also had a later scalp biopsy. Scalp clonality was compared among normal scalp (n=4), patchy alopecia areata scalp (n=8), and alopecia totalis/universalis scalp (n=8). RNA came from the PAXgene miRNA kit for fixed scalp, the miRNeasy kit for PBMCs, and the RNeasy kit for mouse skin. TCRbeta CDR3 regions were amplified by immunoSEQ multiplex PCR using 35 Vbeta forward and 13 Jbeta reverse primers. Here is what the overall study found, with its caveats: Resident alphabeta T cells in normal human skin are also sequenced, complicating scalp TCR repertoire analysis, unlike mouse skin dominated by gammadelta T cells. Lesional scalp, especially in alopecia totalis/universalis, showed higher clonality and more expanded CD8+ clones than normal scalp, suggesting antigenic drive. Shared TCR sequences between patients were less evident than in mice, which may be partly attributable to HLA diversity in the patient population.

Library preparation used the immunoSEQ multiplex PCR assay. RNA was extracted from all samples and reverse transcribed into cDNA, which served as template for TCR sequencing. SuperScript III was used for first-strand cDNA synthesis, primed with a 2:1 mix of oligo-dT and random hexamers. Amplification bias was assessed with a synthetic immune receptor repertoire, and residual bias was removed computationally. Regarding the original processing steps: After raw reads were preprocessed to remove errors, the CDR3 was defined following IMGT conventions as running from the conserved cysteine to phenylalanine. Clonality was computed by normalizing Shannon entropy by log2 of the number of productive unique TCRs and subtracting the result from 1. Whether each scalp clone was CD4 or CD8 was inferred by checking scalp TCRbeta sequences against the CD4 and CD8 repertoires from sorted blood. TCRdb carries this immuneACCESS record with in-frame sequences only. Its versions omit some clonotypes, under half of them owing to an unresolved V gene in the studies checked, with the rest unexplained. The DNA was the basis for D and trimming; V, J and clone size are from that table. In all, the sample holds about 130,000 clones, and 49% of those were seen once. Clones ranked in the top ten supply 15% to 20% of the sample.

Reading the label with the study, this specimen's time point is: baseline before oral tofacitinib. Peripheral blood and lesional scalp punch biopsies were obtained from patients with alopecia areata. PBMCs were isolated by density centrifugation and stained for CD3, CD4 and CD8, and CD4+ and CD8+ T cells were sorted on a FACSAria. This chain is built from TRBV2 and TRBJ2-4; TRBD1 fits 7 bases in the junction. The source is a human donor with alopecia areata. Sequenced material: CD8+ T cells sorted from blood, taken at week 0. At the DNA level, the sequence is TGTGCCAGCAAGATGGATCCGGGACAGAAAAACATTCAGTACTTC. Its amino acids are CASKMDPGQKNIQYF.